The clone carrying this T cell receptor (beta chain) came up a few times. With 3 bases clipped from V and 5 bases from J, the junction kept 2 bases outside the gene matches. The germline CDR1 and CDR2 sequences are SGHRS and YFSETQ. This CDR3 contains 13 residues. The authors' total RNA extraction used unfractionated whole blood. Unique molecular identifiers were attached to individual cDNA molecules within the library. Authors' data handling: The number of TCRs in each sample had a median of approximately 90,000 and spanned about 23,224 to 700,000. MiXCR, applied by TCRdb to the reads, yields one record per CDR3 protein. The authors' filters were not applied to this entry. The table lists 95,000 to 150,000 distinct CDR3 sequences, around 8.5% of them singletons. This sample was taken from a study of human T cells and chemical hapten exposure. Turning to the study itself: Variation in per-sample TCR yields came mainly from small pooled library volume differences.

The specimen was whole blood. The genes are TRBV5-1 and TRBJ2-1; 7 bases are shared with TRBD1. The clonotype comes from a human donor in good health. Some clones in this sample may be carry-over from other donors' samples. The CDR3 loop is CASSWDSHNEQFF. The DNA of the CDR3 is TGCGCCAGCAGCTGGGACAGTCACAATGAGCAGTTCTTC.